Listed below are T cell receptor beta chains from one sample, sequenced in a study of T cells in Graves' hyperthyroidism and ophthalmopathy. TCRdb recomputed calls from the multiplex PCR reads with MiXCR, one row per CDR3 protein. In the table there are more than 550,000 distinct CDR3 sequences, under 20% of which are singletons. Sequencing was done on a sample of blood. Every receptor here comes from a woman in her forties or fifties with Graves' hyperthyroidism that later progressed to Graves' ophthalmopathy. Each CDR3 is given with its conserved first and last residue. A D gene is named only where the DNA matches it firmly. Only part of the rows carry a size: once, few, many, or a class if the clone is expanded.

d_call	j_call	clone_size	cdr3_length	v_call	cdr3_nt	cdr3_aa
.	TRBJ1-1	.	11	TRBV19	TGTGCCAGTAGTATAGGGGGGGAAGCTTTCTTT	CASSIGGEAFF
.	TRBJ2-3	.	15	TRBV9	TGTGCCAGCAGCGTAGGAGCGCCCAGCACAGATACGCAGTATTTT	CASSVGAPSTDTQYF
TRBD1	TRBJ2-4	.	16	TRBV20-1	TGCAGTGCTAGACCGGGACAGCTTTTAGCCAAAAACATTCAGTACTTC	CSARPGQLLAKNIQYF
TRBD2	TRBJ2-3	many	17	TRBV2	TGTGCCAGCAGCCCAAGCGGGGGGATTGTGTTGGGAGATACGCAGTATTTT	CASSPSGGIVLGDTQYF
.	TRBJ1-5	.	14	TRBV15	TGTGCCACCAGGAGACAGAGTAGCGGACAGCCCCAGCATTTT	CATRRQSSGQPQHF
.	TRBJ1-1	.	16	TRBV5-1	TGCGCCAGCAAAAGCACAGCGGGGACGGTGAACACTGAAGCTTTCTTT	CASKSTAGTVNTEAFF
.	TRBJ1-4	.	15	TRBV3-1	TGTGCCAGCAGCCCCATCGGGGGCCTGGAAGAAAAACTGTTTTTT	CASSPIGGLEEKLFF
.	TRBJ1-1	many	16	TRBV11-1	TGTGCCAGCAGCGCTCCGGAGGGGAGGCTAAACACTGAAGCTTTCTTT	CASSAPEGRLNTEAFF
.	TRBJ1-2	.	13	TRBV12-3/TRBV12-4	TGTGCCAGCACCACCCACCCCACGAATGGCTACACCTTC	CASTTHPTNGYTF
.	TRBJ2-1	many	14	TRBV2	TGTGCCAGCAGTGACGATATGGGGTACAATGAGCAGTTCTTC	CASSDDMGYNEQFF
.	TRBJ2-1	few	16	TRBV20-1	TGCAGTGCTAGCCGACGTGGGCGGCCCTTAATCCATGAGCAGTTCTTC	CSASRRGRPLIHEQFF
.	TRBJ2-7	many	11	TRBV29-1	TGCAGCGTTGATAGCGGCTACGAGCAGTACTTC	CSVDSGYEQYF
TRBD1	TRBJ1-2	many	16	TRBV11-2	TGTGCCAGCAGCTTAGATCTCCTCGACAGGGGGGAAGGCTACACCTTC	CASSLDLLDRGEGYTF
.	TRBJ1-5	.	14	TRBV20-1	TGCAGTGCAAATACAGGGACAATACGACAGCCCCAGCATTTT	CSANTGTIRQPQHF